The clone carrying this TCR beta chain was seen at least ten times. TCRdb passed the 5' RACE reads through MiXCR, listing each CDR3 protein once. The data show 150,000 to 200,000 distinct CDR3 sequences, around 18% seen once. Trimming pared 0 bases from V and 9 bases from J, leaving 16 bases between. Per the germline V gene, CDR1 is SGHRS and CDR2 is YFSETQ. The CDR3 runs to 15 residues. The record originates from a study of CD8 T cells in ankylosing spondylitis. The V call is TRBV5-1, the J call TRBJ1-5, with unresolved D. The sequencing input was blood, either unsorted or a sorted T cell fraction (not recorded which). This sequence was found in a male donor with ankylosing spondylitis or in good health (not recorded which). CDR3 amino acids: CASSLASGPEGPQHF. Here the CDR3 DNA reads TGCGCCAGCAGCTTGGCTTCAGGCCCGGAGGGGCCCCAGCATTTT.